This TCR beta chain was captured by sequencing in a study of neurological immune-mediated disorders. This CDR3 has 14 residues. Trimming shortened V by 10 bases and J by 2 bases, and 15 bases separated the two germline ends. The V gene's germline CDR1 is MDHEN and CDR2 SYDVKM. From the 5' RACE reads, TCRdb called clonotypes with MiXCR, one entry per CDR3 protein. The sample has 25,000 to 30,000 distinct CDR3 sequences, approximately 6.6% seen once. By proportion, this clonotype is medium-sized. This receptor was obtained from a woman aged 45-59 years in good health. The sequenced sample was PBMCs. The genes are TRBV28 and TRBJ2-1, with D perhaps being TRBD1 or TRBD2 (5 bases each). In nucleotides, the CDR3 is TGTGCCACCAATCTGGGGGATCCCTACAATGAGCAGTTCTTC. Its translation: CATNLGDPYNEQFF.